Each of the 24 T cell receptor beta chains below was sequenced from the same sample in a study of CD8 T cells in ankylosing spondylitis. Antigen specificity for these receptors is unknown. One entry per CDR3 protein results from TCRdb running MiXCR on the 5' RACE reads. The data contain fewer than 500,000 distinct CDR3 sequences, 20% to 25% of them seen just once; the ten biggest clones take up approximately 16%. Study-wide points: A motif in TCR beta, a set of under ten highly homologous variants, appeared characteristic of ankylosing spondylitis blood.

Material: blood, either unsorted or a sorted T cell fraction (not recorded which). These receptors were obtained from a male donor with ankylosing spondylitis.

The chain couples TRBV19 to TRBJ2-1; tentative D call: TRBD1 (6 bases). CDR3 length: 14 residues. Germline V CDR1 and CDR2: LNHDA, SQIVND (reference sequence). The ends were cut back, 5 bases at V and 0 bases at J, with 8 bases in the middle. CDR3: CASSGQSSYNEQFF. CDR3 sequence (DNA): TGTGCCAGTAGTGGACAGAGCTCCTACAATGAGCAGTTCTTC.

This clonotype turned up a few times. The chain couples TRBV12-3 or TRBV12-4 to TRBJ1-2; D remains unclear. Trimming took off 4 bases at V and 8 bases at J, with 11 bases between the two ends. The CDR3 runs 12 residues. CDR3 DNA: TGTGCCAGCAGTTCATACGGTGGGGGCTACACCTTC. Its protein is CASSSYGGGYTF.

This clonotype was seen only a few times. The genes are TRBV11-3 and TRBJ2-1; tentatively, D is TRBD1 (5 bases). This CDR3 has 14 amino acids. The V end lost 1 base, the J end lost 5 bases, and 9 bases lay between the germline ends. Germline V gene data show CDR1 as SGHNT and CDR2 as YENEEA. CDR3 amino acids: CASSLGQRNNEQFF. In DNA form, the CDR3 reads TGTGCCAGCAGCTTAGGACAGAGAAACAATGAGCAGTTCTTC.

This clonotype was recorded a few times. This chain joins TRBV29-1 and TRBJ2-7; possibly TRBD1 for D (5 bases). Germline CDR1 is SQVTM and CDR2 is ANQGSEA. CDR3 size: 13 residues. The CDR3 DNA reads as TGCAGACAAGGGGTGGCCCCCTCCTACGAGCAGTACTTC. Its translation: CRQGVAPSYEQYF.

This chain links TRBV7-2 with TRBJ1-4; TRBD1 is a possible D gene (6 bases). CDR3 size: 15 residues. CDR1 is SGHTA, CDR2 FQGNSA, per germline. Trimming took 5 bases from V and 0 from J, leaving 10 bases between them. DNA for the CDR3: TGTGCCAGCAGCCCCCGGACAGCAACTAATGAAAAACTGTTTTTT. It translates to CASSPRTATNEKLFF.

This clonotype was observed a handful of times. V gene TRBV20-1 combines with J gene TRBJ2-1; D gene unclear. Deletions cut 2 bases from V and 8 bases from J, with 16 bases between. The CDR3 contains 14 residues. Germline V gene data show CDR1 as DFQATT and CDR2 as SNEGSKA (reference sequence). The CDR3 sequence is CSARPGTIRHEQFF. The CDR3 nucleotides are TGCAGTGCTAGACCGGGCACCATTAGGCATGAGCAGTTCTTC.

The chain couples TRBV5-5 to TRBJ2-1, with 11 bases lining up with TRBD2. The V gene end was trimmed by 4 bases and the J gene end by 6 bases; junction bases not matched to a gene: 6. Germline V CDR1 and CDR2: SGHKS, YYEKEE (reference sequence). The CDR3 spans 15 residues. Here the CDR3 reads CASSGGLAVFNEQFF. CDR3 DNA: TGTGCCAGCAGCGGGGGACTAGCGGTTTTCAATGAGCAGTTCTTC.

The genes are TRBV11-3 and TRBJ2-1, with D maybe TRBD2 (5 bases). The V end lost 2 bases, the J end lost 5 bases, and 7 bases lay between the germline ends. CDR3 length: 13 amino acids. Germline V gene sequence: CDR1 SGHNT, CDR2 YENEEA. CDR3 DNA: TGTGCCAGCAGCTTAAGCGGAGACAATGAGCAGTTCTTC. Amino acid sequence: CASSLSGDNEQFF.

This clonotype came up a few times. The rearrangement uses TRBV7-9 and TRBJ2-5; D unclear. Germline values: CDR1 SEHNR, CDR2 FQNEAQ (reference sequence). Trimming left V 6 bases short and J 5 bases short, with 13 bases between. The CDR3 totals 13 residues. CDR3: CASSAGMGETQYF. The CDR3 DNA sequence: TGTGCCAGCAGTGCAGGAATGGGTGAGACCCAGTACTTC.

The chain has TRBV12-3 or TRBV12-4 and TRBJ1-1; TRBD1 matches 8 bases. This CDR3 spans 16 amino acids. The J segment lost 1 base and the V segment lost 5 bases, leaving 9 bases of the junction unmatched. CDR3 amino acids: CASSLHPGTGNTEAFF. The CDR3 DNA is TGTGCCAGCAGTCTCCATCCCGGGACAGGGAACACTGAAGCTTTCTTT.

A few counts support this clonotype. V and J are TRBV5-6 and TRBJ1-5, with D unresolved. Germline CDR1 SGHDT, CDR2 YYEEEE. The CDR3 sequence is 15 residues long. V dropped 5 bases and J dropped 0 bases, with 12 bases sitting between them. DNA of the CDR3: TGTGCCAGCAGTATCGGGCCGGCTAGCAATCAGCCCCAGCATTTT. Translating it yields CASSIGPASNQPQHF. The whole variable domain, remainder taken from reference TRBV5-6 and TRBJ1-5, is DAGVTQSPTHLIKTRGQQVTLRCSPKSGHDTVSWYQQALGQGPQFIFQYYEEEERQRGNFPDRFSGHQFPNYSSELNVNALLLGDSALYLCASSIGPASNQPQHFGDGTRLSIL.

Regarding this clonotype: A junction boundary mismatches the germline segment, possibly from a read error. The chain couples TRBV4-3 to TRBJ2-7, with TRBD1 identical over 8 bases. The CDR3 spans 12 residues. Germline V gene lookup returns CDR1 LGHNA and CDR2 YSLEER. Here the CDR3 reads CASSQDGGQDRF. For the CDR3, the DNA is TGCGCCAGCAGCCAAGATGGGGGACAGGATCGATTC.

The gene calls are TRBV2 and TRBJ2-7; D remains unclear. Trimming stripped 5 bases from V and 5 bases from J, with 13 bases between. The CDR3 consists of 13 residues. CDR1 and CDR2 from the germline V gene are SNHLY and FYNNEI. The CDR3 here is CASSPTTQHEQYF. DNA for the CDR3: TGTGCCAGCAGTCCTACGACACAACACGAGCAGTACTTC.

This clonotype appeared a few times. The chain recombines TRBV4-3 with TRBJ1-1, with TRBD1 as a possible D gene (6 bases). The CDR3 is made up of 15 amino acids. V lost 5 bases, J lost 0 bases, and 13 bases lay in between. Germline V gene data show CDR1 as LGHNA and CDR2 as YSLEER. The DNA for the CDR3 is TGCGCCAGCAGCTTGATAAGGGGGGTGAACACTGAAGCTTTCTTT. This gives the protein CASSLIRGVNTEAFF.

The J gene is TRBJ2-1, the V gene TRBV10-3, with 10 bases matching TRBD2. Germline V gene sequence: CDR1 ENHRY, CDR2 SYGVKD. The trim removed 6 bases at V and 5 bases at J, leaving 7 bases unmatched. CDR3 length: 15 amino acids. The CDR3 coding sequence is TGTGCCATCAGATCCGGGACTAGCGTGAACAATGAGCAGTTCTTC. This gives the protein CAIRSGTSVNNEQFF.

Worth noting for this clonotype: The CDR3 end shows no conserved phenylalanine or tryptophan, and so a read error is likely. This chain joins TRBV7-2 and TRBJ2-7; 9 bases map to TRBD2. The CDR3 runs 15 residues. Germline V lookup: CDR1 SGHTA, CDR2 FQGNSA. J lost 6 bases, V lost 5 bases, and 11 bases had no gene match. The CDR3: CASSTQPGLASEQYL. In DNA form, the CDR3 reads TGTGCCAGCAGCACGCAACCGGGACTAGCATCCGAGCAGTACCTC.

This chain links TRBV11-2 with TRBJ2-1; 10 bases align to TRBD2. CDR1 is SGHAT and CDR2 is FQNNGV in the germline V gene. Trimming removed 5 bases from V and 1 base from J; junction bases left unmatched: 11. The CDR3 contains 18 residues. The CDR3 is CASSRTSGGRGSYNEQFF. CDR3 DNA: TGTGCCAGCAGCCGGACTAGCGGTGGGCGGGGATCCTACAATGAGCAGTTCTTC.

V gene TRBV7-8 combines with J gene TRBJ2-7; 8 bases match TRBD1. The CDR3 covers 14 residues. V dropped 4 bases and J dropped 0; count of bases not matched to a gene: 2. Germline values: CDR1 SGHVS, CDR2 FQNEAQ. The CDR3 DNA is TGTGCCAGCAGCTGGGGACAGGACTCCTACGAGCAGTACTTC. Translation gives CASSWGQDSYEQYF. Supplemented by reference TRBV7-8 and TRBJ2-7, the full variable domain reads GAGVSQSPRYKVAKRGQDVALRCDPISGHVSLFWYQQALGQGPEFLTYFQNEAQLDKSGLPSDRFFAERPEGSVSTLKIQRTQQEDSAVYLCASSWGQDSYEQYFGPGTRLTVT.

This clonotype turned up a few times. The chain combines TRBV27 with TRBJ1-5; D is unclear. The CDR3 consists of 13 residues. The V end lost 6 bases, the J end lost 5 bases, and 11 bases lay between the germline ends. CDR1 and CDR2 (germline): MNHEY, SMNVEV (reference sequence). As DNA, the CDR3 is TGTGCCAGCAGCCTCATGGGTTATCAGCCCCAGCATTTT. Its translation is CASSLMGYQPQHF.

This clonotype was counted between two and nine times. The rearrangement uses TRBV28 and TRBJ2-5, with D uncertain. Germline CDR1 is MDHEN and CDR2 is SYDVKM. The CDR3 length is 11 residues. V shed 4 bases and J shed 4 bases, with 4 bases lying between them. The CDR3 protein is CASSSVETQYF. The CDR3 coding sequence is TGTGCCAGCAGTTCCGTAGAGACCCAGTACTTC.

This clonotype was recorded at least ten times. V gene TRBV7-3 combines with J gene TRBJ2-7, with no clear D. Per germline, CDR1 SGHTA and CDR2 FQGTGA. There are 14 residues in the CDR3. Between the trimmed V and J ends, which lost 1 base and 2 bases, there was a span of 9 bases. CDR3 residues: CASSLIAGTYEQYF. Written as DNA, the CDR3 is TGTGCCAGCAGCTTAATAGCTGGGACCTACGAGCAGTACTTC. The full variable domain, completed using reference TRBV7-3 and TRBJ2-7, is GAGVSQTPSNKVTEKGKYVELRCDPISGHTALYWYRQSLGQGPEFLIYFQGTGAADDSGLPNDRFFAVRPEGSVSTLKIQRTERGDSAVYLCASSLIAGTYEQYFGPGTRLTVT.

This clonotype was counted only a few times. V usage is TRBV7-2 and J usage is TRBJ2-7; no firm D call. The CDR3 length is 14 residues. Germline lookup yields CDR1 SGHTA and CDR2 FQGNSA. Trimming left V 4 bases short and J 3 bases short, with 13 bases between. As DNA, the CDR3 is TGTGCCAGCAGCTCTAGACGGAGCAGCTACGAGCAGTACTTC. Its protein product is CASSSRRSSYEQYF. The full variable domain, rest sourced from reference TRBV7-2 and TRBJ2-7, is GAGVSQSPSNKVTEKGKDVELRCDPISGHTALYWYRQSLGQGLEFLIYFQGNSAPDKSGLPSDRFSAERTGGSVSTLTIQRTQQEDSAVYLCASSSRRSSYEQYFGPGTRLTVT.

The table lists this clonotype with a few counts. Here the CDR3 reads CATSDLSRSYGYTF. CDR3 bases: TGTGCCACCAGTGATTTGTCCAGGTCTTATGGCTACACCTTC. The gene calls are TRBV24-1 and TRBJ1-2; D is uncertain. The germline CDR1 and CDR2 sequences are KGHDR and SFDVKD. The germline V and J ends were trimmed by 0 bases and 5 bases, with 9 bases remaining between them. The CDR3 sequence is 14 residues long.

This chain connects TRBV27 to TRBJ2-2, with D possibly TRBD2 on 5 matching bases. CDR1 is MNHEY and CDR2 is SMNVEV in the germline V gene (reference sequence). The ends were cut back, 6 bases at V and 0 bases at J, with 11 bases in the middle. CDR3 size: 15 residues. CDR3 in amino acids: CASSQRFANTGELFF. CDR3 sequence (DNA): TGTGCCAGCAGCCAGCGGTTCGCGAACACCGGGGAGCTGTTTTTT.